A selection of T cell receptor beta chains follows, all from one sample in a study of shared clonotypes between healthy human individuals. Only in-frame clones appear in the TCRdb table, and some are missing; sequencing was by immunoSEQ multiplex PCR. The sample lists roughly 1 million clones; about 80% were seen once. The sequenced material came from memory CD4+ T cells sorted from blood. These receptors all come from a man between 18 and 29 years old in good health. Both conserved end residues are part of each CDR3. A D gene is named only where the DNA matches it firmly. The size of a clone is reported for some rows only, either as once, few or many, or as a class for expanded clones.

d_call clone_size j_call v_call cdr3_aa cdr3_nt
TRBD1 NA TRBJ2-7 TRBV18 CASSADRGREQYF TGTGCCAGCTCAGCAGACAGGGGGCGGGAGCAGTACTTC
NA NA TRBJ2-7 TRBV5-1 CASSKNLNSYEQYF TGCGCCAGCTCAAAAAATCTCAACTCCTACGAGCAGTACTTC
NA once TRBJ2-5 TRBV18 CASSPPTAQETQYF TGTGCCAGCTCACCTCCGACAGCCCAAGAGACCCAGTACTTC
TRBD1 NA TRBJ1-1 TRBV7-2 CASSRQGGPNTEAFF TGTGCCAGCAGCCGACAGGGGGGCCCGAACACTGAAGCTTTCTTT
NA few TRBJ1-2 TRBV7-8 CASSPRQPGGYGYTF TGTGCCAGCAGCCCCCGACAGCCTGGGGGCTATGGCTACACCTTC
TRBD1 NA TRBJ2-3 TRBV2 CASNIPGGVTDTQYF TGTGCCAGCAATATACCAGGGGGCGTCACAGATACGCAGTATTTT
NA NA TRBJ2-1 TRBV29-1 CSVSKYYNEQFF TGCAGCGTTAGTAAGTACTACAATGAGCAGTTCTTC
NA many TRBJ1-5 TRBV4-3 CASSQDNSNQPQHF TGCGCCAGCAGCCAAGATAATAGCAATCAGCCCCAGCATTTT
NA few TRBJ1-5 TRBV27 CASTTENQPQHF TGTGCCAGCACTACAGAGAATCAGCCCCAGCATTTT
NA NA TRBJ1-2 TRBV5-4 CASSLGARDGYTF TGTGCCAGCAGCTTGGGGGCAAGGGATGGCTACACCTTC
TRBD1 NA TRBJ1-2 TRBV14 CASSQARQGANYGYTF TGTGCCAGCAGCCAGGCTCGACAGGGCGCTAACTATGGCTACACCTTC
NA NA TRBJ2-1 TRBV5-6 CASSFRGQSYNEQFF TGTGCCAGCAGCTTCCGTGGACAGAGCTACAATGAGCAGTTCTTC
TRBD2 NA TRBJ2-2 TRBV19 CASSFSGVGELFF TGTGCCAGTAGTTTTAGCGGGGTCGGGGAGCTGTTTTTT
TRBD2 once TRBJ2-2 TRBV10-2 CASSSAGVDGELFF TGCGCCTCCTCTTCGGCGGGAGTTGACGGGGAGCTGTTTTTT
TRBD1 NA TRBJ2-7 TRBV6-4 CASSGPGQGEIAGLYEQYF TGTGCCAGCAGTGGACCGGGACAGGGGGAAATAGCGGGACTATACGAGCAGTACTTC
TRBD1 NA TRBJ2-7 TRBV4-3 CASSIQGGSYEQYF TGCGCCAGCAGTATACAGGGGGGATCCTACGAGCAGTACTTC
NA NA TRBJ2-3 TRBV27 CASSFLVATSTDTQYF TGTGCCAGCAGTTTTTTGGTTGCAACTAGCACAGATACGCAGTATTTT
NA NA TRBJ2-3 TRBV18 CASSPPVGGGPSTDTQYF TGTGCCAGCTCACCACCGGTCGGGGGCGGACCTAGCACAGATACGCAGTATTTT